There are a few counts of the clone carrying this T cell receptor (beta chain). Clones were read by immunoSEQ multiplex PCR, and TCRdb kept only the in-frame ones, dropping some. The sample carries approximately 260,000 clones, 82% recorded once. This sample was taken from a study of blood T cell repertoires in COVID-19. CDR1 and CDR2 (germline): MDHEN, SYDVKM. V was shortened by 4 bases and J by 0 bases, with 15 bases between the two germline ends. This CDR3 is 17 amino acids long. The sequence derives from a woman of 80 years or more with active or convalescent COVID-19. The J gene is TRBJ1-4, the V gene TRBV28, with a tentative D call TRBD1 (5 bases). Sequenced material: peripheral blood. CDR3 nucleotides: TGTGCCAGCAGTTCCACGACCGGGGGAGCAACTAATGAAAAACTGTTTTTT. Residues: CASSSTTGGATNEKLFF.